These T cell receptor beta chains were read from a single sample in a study of resident and recirculating memory T cells in vitiligo. TCRdb's copy holds only in-frame clones and misses some; the assay was immunoSEQ multiplex PCR. The sample lists around 78,000 clones, 90% to 95% occurring once. Material: blood. The receptors shown here come from a male donor with vitiligo. Both conserved end residues are part of each CDR3. Fields, in order: CDR3 length, D gene, V gene, clone size, J gene, CDR3 protein, CDR3 DNA. A D gene is named only where the DNA matches it firmly. Only part of the rows carry a size: once, few, many, or a class if the clone is expanded.

13	.	TRBV5-1	.	TRBJ1-2	CASSTGSTGGYTF	TGCGCCAGCAGCACCGGATCGACTGGCGGCTACACCTTC
14	.	TRBV6-1	.	TRBJ1-4	CASSDYREGEKLFF	TGTGCCAGCAGTGATTACAGGGAAGGAGAAAAACTGTTTTTT
14	TRBD2	TRBV5-1	.	TRBJ2-7	CASKGSGSLYEQYF	TGCGCCAGCAAGGGGAGCGGGAGCCTCTACGAGCAGTACTTC
14	TRBD2	TRBV6-6	.	TRBJ2-7	CASRGLADSYEQYF	TGTGCCAGCAGGGGACTAGCGGACTCCTACGAGCAGTACTTC
14	TRBD1	TRBV5-1	.	TRBJ1-2	CASSGTQGNYGYTF	TGCGCCAGCAGCGGCACACAGGGGAACTATGGCTACACCTTC
16	TRBD2	TRBV7-3	.	TRBJ2-1	CASSSSGLAGAYEQFF	TGTGCCAGCAGCTCGAGCGGGCTAGCGGGAGCCTATGAGCAGTTCTTC
15	.	TRBV4-1	.	TRBJ1-4	CASSRVGGVNEKLFF	TGCGCCAGCAGCCGTGTTGGGGGGGTTAATGAAAAACTGTTTTTT
20	TRBD2	TRBV5-3	.	TRBJ2-4	CARSPRGGLAEKVAKNIQYF	TGTGCCAGAAGCCCCCGCGGGGGACTAGCGGAGAAGGTAGCCAAAAACATTCAGTACTTC
15	.	TRBV5-4	.	TRBJ2-3	CASSLYTRVTDTQYF	TGTGCCAGCAGCTTGTATACGCGGGTCACAGATACGCAGTATTTT
15	.	TRBV7-8	.	TRBJ1-5	CASSPGRGGNQPQHF	TGTGCCAGCAGCCCAGGGAGGGGGGGGAATCAGCCCCAGCATTTT
15	TRBD1	TRBV6-4	.	TRBJ2-2	CASSDGQGVTGELFF	TGTGCCAGCAGTGACGGACAGGGGGTTACCGGGGAGCTGTTTTTT
17	TRBD2	TRBV7-8	.	TRBJ2-1	CATSATSGSNSYNEQFF	TGTGCCACGTCGGCGACTAGCGGGAGTAACTCCTACAATGAGCAGTTCTTC
15	.	TRBV19	large	TRBJ2-3	CASSIGLAPKDTQYF	TGTGCCAGTAGTATAGGGCTAGCTCCTAAAGATACGCAGTATTTT
17	TRBD1	TRBV18	once	TRBJ2-3	CASSPPTGGRSTDTQYF	TGTGCCAGCTCACCACCTACAGGGGGCCGGAGCACAGATACGCAGTATTTT
14	TRBD2	TRBV18	.	TRBJ2-5	CASSPDSGGLTQYF	TGTGCCAGCTCACCGGACAGCGGGGGTTTGACCCAGTACTTC
14	TRBD1	TRBV28	.	TRBJ2-7	CASSSPDRGLVRYF	TGTGCCAGCAGTTCCCCGGACAGGGGACTGGTCCGGTACTTC
15	.	TRBV5-1	.	TRBJ2-7	CASSVPRAYSYEQYF	TGCGCCAGCAGCGTCCCGCGGGCTTACTCCTACGAGCAGTACTTC
14	TRBD1	TRBV28	.	TRBJ2-7	CASSGLDRDREQYF	TGTGCCAGCAGTGGCTTGGACAGGGATAGGGAGCAGTACTTC
15	.	TRBV7-8	.	TRBJ1-5	CASSSWGTVNQPQHF	TGTGCCAGCAGCTCCTGGGGCACGGTCAATCAGCCCCAGCATTTT
15	TRBD1	TRBV28	.	TRBJ1-5	CASSTGTGGNQPQHF	TGTGCCAGCAGTACTGGGACAGGGGGCAATCAGCCCCAGCATTTT
13	.	TRBV28	.	TRBJ1-1	CASSLGRNTEAFF	TGTGCCAGCAGTTTGGGGCGGAACACTGAAGCTTTCTTT
17	TRBD2	TRBV13	.	TRBJ2-7	CASSLGRGSGSGYEQYF	TGTGCCAGCAGCTTAGGCCGAGGAAGCGGGAGTGGGTACGAGCAGTACTTC
17	TRBD1	TRBV7-9	.	TRBJ2-5	CASSSVAGQGIQETQYF	TGTGCCAGCAGCTCAGTAGCAGGACAGGGGATCCAAGAGACCCAGTACTTC
15	TRBD1	TRBV5-1	.	TRBJ2-3	CASSWEGQGANTQYF	TGCGCCAGCAGCTGGGAGGGACAGGGGGCGAATACGCAGTATTTT
12	.	TRBV11-2	.	TRBJ2-1	CASSFRETEQFF	TGTGCCAGCAGCTTCCGGGAGACAGAGCAGTTCTTC
11	.	TRBV6-6	once	TRBJ1-2	CASTGEYGYTF	TGTGCCAGCACAGGGGAGTATGGCTACACCTTC
17	TRBD2	TRBV6-4	.	TRBJ2-3	CASSETSGKICTDTQYF	TGTGCCAGCAGTGAAACTAGCGGGAAGATCTGCACAGATACGCAGTATTTT
14	TRBD1	TRBV11-3	once	TRBJ1-1	CASKTGGLNTEAFF	TGTGCCAGCAAGACAGGGGGGTTGAACACTGAAGCTTTCTTT
13	.	TRBV11-2	.	TRBJ2-1	CASSLGLLNEQFF	TGTGCCAGCAGCTTGGGCTTGTTGAATGAGCAGTTCTTC
14	.	TRBV2	.	TRBJ1-2	CSTEGLPSDYGYTF	TGTTCTACGGAAGGACTTCCATCCGACTATGGCTACACCTTC
13	.	TRBV4-2	.	TRBJ1-1	CASSQARGVRAFF	TGTGCCAGCAGCCAAGCCAGGGGAGTCAGGGCTTTCTTT
18	TRBD2	TRBV7-3	.	TRBJ2-1	CASSLIGASGRLHNEQFF	TGTGCCAGCAGCTTAATTGGGGCTAGCGGGAGACTCCACAATGAGCAGTTCTTC
14	TRBD2	TRBV28	.	TRBJ2-2	CARLAGRYNGELFF	TGTGCCAGGCTAGCGGGGAGATACAACGGGGAGCTGTTTTTT
13	TRBD2	TRBV7-9	.	TRBJ2-7	CASSLGLAAEQYF	TGTGCCAGCAGCCTGGGACTAGCGGCCGAGCAGTACTTC
14	TRBD2	TRBV2	.	TRBJ2-7	CASKEREGRNEQYF	TGTGCCAGCAAGGAGCGGGAGGGCCGCAACGAGCAGTACTTC
14	.	TRBV5-1	.	TRBJ1-1	CASTLGQGGTEAFF	TGCGCCAGCACCCTAGGGCAGGGAGGCACTGAAGCTTTCTTT
13	.	TRBV5-6	medium-sized	TRBJ2-7	CASSSTDAYEQYF	TGTGCCAGCAGCTCGACAGACGCCTACGAGCAGTACTTC
14	.	TRBV27	.	TRBJ2-7	CASSFQGGSYEQYF	TGTGCCAGCAGTTTTCAGGGGGGATCCTACGAGCAGTACTTC
14	TRBD2	TRBV6-5	.	TRBJ2-1	CASGAGSSYNEQFF	TGTGCCAGCGGAGCGGGGAGCTCCTACAATGAGCAGTTCTTC